The subject of this entry is one T cell receptor beta chain. This entry comes from a study of blood T cell repertoires in COVID-19. Trimming cost V 4 bases and J 3 bases, with 16 bases left between them. CDR3 length: 15 residues. Germline CDR1 is SGHTS and CDR2 is YDEGEE. In the original processing: Estimation of nucleated cell counts relied on the amplification of reference gene primers. TCRdb keeps only in-frame clones here, not all; method: immunoSEQ multiplex PCR. Clone size and V and J calls were adopted from that table, with D and trimming inferred from the DNA. The table has around 230,000 clones, approximately 88% seen once; the top ten hold about 2.5%.

This TCR was sampled from a middle-aged woman with acute COVID-19. The sequenced sample was PBMCs or T cells enriched from blood (not recorded which). The gene calls are TRBV5-8 and TRBJ1-1; no clear D. The CDR3 sequence: CASSRDAGYDTEAFF. DNA of the CDR3: TGTGCCAGCAGCCGCGACGCGGGATATGACACTGAAGCTTTCTTT.